This T cell receptor beta chain appears in the sequencing data of a study of T cells in Graves' hyperthyroidism and ophthalmopathy. Study results and limitations: The model foresaw ophthalmopathy a median around 6.4 months prior to onset. Most expanded thyroid clonotypes above 0.001 also appeared in blood.

Clinical symptoms, serum thyroxine and TRAb, thyroid ultrasound and orbital computed tomography together formed the diagnostic basis. Fresh peripheral blood, about 10 ml of it, supplied the PBMCs. Notes on this clonotype: Its specificity is unknown. A read error is possible here, since a much larger clone lies one base away.

The CDR3 is 15 amino acids. Trimming removed 7 bases from V and 1 base from J; junction bases left unmatched: 7. CDR1 and CDR2 (germline): SGDLS, YYNGEE. From RNA transcripts, TCR beta CDR3 regions were amplified. The HTBI primer set served for first-round RT-PCR of the TCR CDR3. In TCRdb, the multiplex PCR reads were re-called with MiXCR into one record per CDR3 protein. The sample contains about 400,000 distinct CDR3 sequences, around 15% of which appear only once. Source material: blood. This chain uses TRBV9 with TRBJ2-5; 10 bases agree with TRBD2. This clonotype originated in a man aged 50-60 years with Graves' ophthalmopathy. The CDR3 is CASGAGLAPQETQYF. Written as DNA, the CDR3 is TGTGCCAGCGGCGCGGGACTAGCGCCCCAAGAGACCCAGTACTTC.